This TCR beta chain was sequenced in a study of CD8+ T cells in alopecia areata. Findings and caveats of the study: How baseline CD8+ expansion relates to response remains uncertain (there was one nonresponder). Clonality in the scalp and expanded CD8+ clones ranked among the top 100 were significantly decreased by tofacitinib.

Treatment denoted: oral pan-JAK inhibitor, 5-10 mg twice daily. Reverse transcribed after extraction, RNA yielded cDNA as the sequencing template. Generated by immunoSEQ multiplex PCR, the TCRdb table keeps only in-frame clones and is missing some. The sample has around 140,000 clones, 45% to 65% seen once. This clone occurred a few times. What it binds is not known. Other DNA sequences in the same sample also yield this CDR3. Sequences were derived from CD8+ T cells sorted from blood, sampled at week 4, from a patient treated with tofacitinib. The clonotype originates from a human donor with alopecia areata.

Here the CDR3 DNA reads TGCAGTGCTGACAGGGGAAATGAGCAGTTCTTC. Translation: CSADRGNEQFF. The V and J genes are TRBV20-1 and TRBJ2-1; 8 positions agree with TRBD1. The CDR3 extends over 11 amino acids. CDR1 and CDR2 (germline): DFQATT, SNEGSKA (reference sequence). Trimming cost V 5 bases and J 7 bases; bases outside gene matches: 1.